The sequence of this TCR beta chain was determined in a study of T cell responses to AZD1222 COVID-19 vaccine. Study results and limitations: Baseline serostatus was positive in only five to seven AZD1222 recipients. The peak T cell response came first, and repertoires were sampled only after it.

Generated by immunoSEQ multiplex PCR, the TCRdb table keeps only in-frame clones and is missing some. The sample carries 150,000 to 200,000 clones, roughly 86% recorded once. Of note for this clone: Its cognate antigen is unknown.

The CDR3 loop spans 17 amino acids. Germline CDR1 is SGDLS and CDR2 is YYNGEE. V was cut by 1 base and J by 6 bases, with 19 bases left in between. The source was peripheral blood, collected on day 0 of AZD1222 vaccination. The receptor comes from an adult in good health. This chain uses TRBV9 with TRBJ2-2; a weak D match, TRBD1 (7 bases). CDR3 sequence: CASSVPTGTGVPGELFF. CDR3 coding DNA: TGTGCCAGCAGCGTACCGACAGGGACGGGAGTCCCCGGGGAGCTGTTTTTT.